One and the same sample provided the 8 T cell receptor beta chains below, sequenced in a study of T cell responses to AZD1222 COVID-19 vaccine. Sequencing used immunoSEQ multiplex PCR; TCRdb keeps in-frame clones, though not all of them. The sample lists about 140,000 clones, roughly 92% occurring once. The sample here was peripheral blood, taken on day 0 of AZD1222 vaccination. All receptors derive from an adult in good health.

The chain combines TRBV27 with TRBJ1-2; D is perhaps TRBD1 (5 bases). Germline CDR1 MNHEY, CDR2 SMNVEV (reference sequence). The V gene lost 2 bases and the J gene lost 3 bases, with 7 bases spanning the gap. The CDR3 has 13 amino acids. CDR3 region: CASSLQGYYGYTF. DNA for the CDR3: TGTGCCAGCAGTTTACAGGGTTACTATGGCTACACCTTC.

V is TRBV5-1 and J is TRBJ2-1, with D possibly being TRBD2 (5 bases). The germline V and J ends were trimmed by 0 bases and 1 base, with 5 bases remaining between them. The CDR3 sequence is 14 residues long. Germline values: CDR1 SGHRS, CDR2 YFSETQ. CDR3 residues: CASSLGESYNEQFF. In DNA form, the CDR3 reads TGCGCCAGCAGCTTGGGGGAGTCCTACAATGAGCAGTTCTTC.

The V gene is TRBV28, the J gene TRBJ2-7; the match to TRBD1 covers 7 bases. CDR1 and CDR2 from the germline V gene are MDHEN and SYDVKM. CDR3 length: 15 amino acids. V trimming: 2 bases; J trimming: 1 base; junction bases outside the gene matches: 5. This chain's CDR3 is CASSLSGGQSYEQYF. The CDR3 DNA reads as TGTGCCAGCAGTTTAAGTGGGGGACAGTCCTACGAGCAGTACTTC.

The chain uses TRBV10-2 and TRBJ2-2; D is ambiguous. The CDR3 has 17 residues. V was clipped by 0 bases and J by 4 bases, with 15 bases between them. The germline V gene encodes CDR1 WSHSY and CDR2 SAAADI. CDR3 region: CASSESTWAIGTGELFF. The CDR3 DNA sequence: TGCGCCAGCAGTGAGTCAACCTGGGCGATTGGCACCGGGGAGCTGTTTTTT.

This rearrangement joins TRBV29-1 to TRBJ2-7; 10 nucleotides agree with TRBD2. This CDR3 has 13 amino acids. Germline V gene data show CDR1 as SQVTM and CDR2 as ANQGSEA. V dropped 4 bases and J dropped 2; count of bases not matched to a gene: 2. CDR3 sequence: CSVASGGAYEQYF. The DNA for the CDR3 is TGCAGCGTTGCGAGCGGGGGGGCCTACGAGCAGTACTTC.

The chain couples TRBV3-1 (or the pseudogene TRBV3-2) to TRBJ1-1; D remains ambiguous. CDR3 length: 14 amino acids. Deletions cut 0 bases from V and 3 bases from J, with 8 bases between. Germline CDR1 reads LGHDT; CDR2 reads YNNKEL (reference sequence). CDR3 sequence: CASSQEGQYTEAFF. In DNA form, the CDR3 reads TGTGCCAGCAGCCAAGAGGGTCAGTACACTGAAGCTTTCTTT.

The V call is TRBV5-4, the J call TRBJ1-1, with D unresolved. The germline CDR1 and CDR2 sequences are SGHNT and YYREEE (reference sequence). With 2 bases removed from V and 1 base from J, the gap between germline ends came to 9 bases. This CDR3 region has 14 residues. The CDR3, as DNA: TGTGCCAGCAGCTTAGGGTGGACGAACACTGAAGCTTTCTTT. The encoded protein is CASSLGWTNTEAFF.

This rearrangement joins TRBV12-3 or TRBV12-4 to TRBJ1-5; 8 bases agree with TRBD1. The ends lost 6 bases at V and 10 bases at J; junction bases unmatched: 8. The CDR3 length is 13 residues. The CDR3 is CASSPDRGYPQHF. The CDR3 DNA reads as TGTGCCAGCAGCCCCGACAGGGGTTACCCCCAGCATTTT.